This is a list of T cell receptor beta chains from one sample in a study of T cells in localized non-small cell lung cancer. The assay was immunoSEQ multiplex PCR, and TCRdb's table has in-frame clones only and misses some. The data contain more than 35,000 clones, just over 90% of them singletons. Sample: peripheral blood, taken before any cancer treatment. These receptors were obtained from a female donor older than 55 with stage I lung adenocarcinoma. CDR3s include the opening cysteine and the closing phenylalanine or tryptophan. Fields, in order: J gene, clone size, CDR3 length, V gene, D gene, CDR3 DNA, CDR3 protein. The D gene is left open where the match is weak. Expanded clones are given a class, and other clones once, few, many or no size at all.

>TRBJ1-3|NA|20|TRBV28|TRBD1
TGTGCCAGCAGTCCAGGGCCCGGGACAGGGTCGAAAGGAGGCGGAAACACCATATATTTT
CASSPGPGTGSKGGGNTIYF
>TRBJ2-1|NA|15|TRBV5-1|NA
TGCGCCAGCAACCTCGGGACCAATAGCTACAATGAGCAGTTCTTC
CASNLGTNSYNEQFF
>TRBJ1-1|NA|14|TRBV5-1|TRBD1
TGCGCCAGCAGCCCGACAGGGAGGACCACTGAAGCTTTCTTT
CASSPTGRTTEAFF
>TRBJ1-5|NA|16|TRBV6-5|NA
TGTGCCAGCAGTTTTGAGGGGCCTTATAGCAATCAGCCCCAGCATTTT
CASSFEGPYSNQPQHF
>TRBJ2-1|NA|12|TRBV29-1|NA
TGCAGCGTGAGGACCTCCCGGGATGAGCAGTTCTTC
CSVRTSRDEQFF
>TRBJ1-1|NA|13|TRBV7-2|NA
TGTGCCAGCAGCTCAAGGCAACGACGAGGGGCTTTCTTT
CASSSRQRRGAFF
>TRBJ1-5|NA|16|TRBV19|TRBD1
TGTGCCAGTAGAAGACAGGGATGGGTCTTGGATCAGCCCCAGCATTTT
CASRRQGWVLDQPQHF
>TRBJ2-4|NA|14|TRBV6-1|TRBD1
TGTGCCAGCAGCGGACAGGTAGCCAAAAACATTCAGTACTTC
CASSGQVAKNIQYF
>TRBJ2-3|NA|16|TRBV5-1|TRBD1
TGCGCCAGCAGCTTGGCGGGGACAGGGGTCACAGATACGCAGTATTTT
CASSLAGTGVTDTQYF
>TRBJ2-1|NA|13|TRBV19|NA
TGTGCCAGTAGTATTACCGGGGGAGATGAGCAGTTCTTC
CASSITGGDEQFF
>TRBJ1-5|NA|15|TRBV6-5|NA
TGTGCCAGCAGTTACGATGGAGGGGCTGGGCAGCCCCAGCATTTT
CASSYDGGAGQPQHF
>TRBJ2-6|NA|14|TRBV10-3|NA
TGTGCCATCAGTGGATACTCTGGGGCCAACGTCCTGACTTTC
CAISGYSGANVLTF
>TRBJ2-3|once|14|TRBV2|NA
TGTGCCAGCACCCCGGGACCCCAGACAGATACGCAGTATTTT
CASTPGPQTDTQYF
>TRBJ1-4|NA|15|TRBV6-5|NA
TGTGCCAGCAGCTCAATTTACAGCGATCACGAAAAACTGTTTTTT
CASSSIYSDHEKLFF
>TRBJ2-2|NA|17|TRBV7-8|TRBD1
TGTGCCAGCAGCCGAGGGACAGGGGGACCGAACACCGGGGAGCTGTTTTTT
CASSRGTGGPNTGELFF
>TRBJ2-1|NA|13|TRBV11-1|TRBD2
TGTGCCAGCAAAACCTGGGGCGGGGGTGAGCAGTTCTTC
CASKTWGGGEQFF
>TRBJ1-5|once|13|TRBV15|NA
TGTGCCACCAGCAACCCTGGAGGGAGGCCCCAGCATTTT
CATSNPGGRPQHF
>TRBJ1-2|NA|15|TRBV19|NA
TGTGCCAGTAGTCCTCAGGGAGGACTCTACTATGGCTACACCTTC
CASSPQGGLYYGYTF
>TRBJ1-3|few|14|TRBV4-2|NA
TGTGCCAGCAGCCAAGACGGCTCTGGAAACACCATATATTTT
CASSQDGSGNTIYF
>TRBJ2-1|NA|18|TRBV7-8|NA
TGTGCCAGCAGCTCGCGAGGGACTCAGCCCCTTCCTCGGTATGAGCAGTTCTTC
CASSSRGTQPLPRYEQFF
>TRBJ1-4|NA|17|TRBV5-4|TRBD1
TGTGCCAGCAGCTTGTCAGGGCACAGGGGAACTAATGAAAAACTGTTTTTT
CASSLSGHRGTNEKLFF
>TRBJ1-5|NA|14|TRBV2|NA
TGTGCCAGCAGTGAAACCAGGGGCAATCAGCCCCAGCATTTT
CASSETRGNQPQHF
>TRBJ1-6|NA|16|TRBV5-1|NA
TGCGCCAGCAGCTTGGCCGGGATCCGCTATAATTCACCCCTCCACTTT
CASSLAGIRYNSPLHF
>TRBJ1-2|NA|12|TRBV28|NA
TGTGCCAGCAGCAAGCCGGCGTATGGCTACACCTTC
CASSKPAYGYTF
>TRBJ1-1|medium-sized|16|TRBV7-9|TRBD1
TGTGCCAGCAGCTCACAGGGGGTCGGATTGGGTACTGAAGCTTTCTTT
CASSSQGVGLGTEAFF
>TRBJ1-5|NA|16|TRBV28|TRBD1
TGTGCCAGCAGACTCGACAGGGCCTATAGCAATCAGCCCCAGCATTTT
CASRLDRAYSNQPQHF
>TRBJ1-5|NA|17|TRBV28|TRBD1
TGTGCCAGCAGTTTCGGCCAGGGGGCGTATAGCAATCAGCCCCAGCATTTT
CASSFGQGAYSNQPQHF
>TRBJ1-3|once|15|TRBV11-2|NA
TGTGCCAGCAGCTTCCTCGGTCTCTCTGGAAACACCATATATTTT
CASSFLGLSGNTIYF
>TRBJ1-4|once|15|TRBV5-1|NA
TGCGCCAGCAGCTTGGAAGTCCGAGGGACTGAAAAACTGTTTTTT
CASSLEVRGTEKLFF
>TRBJ2-5|NA|17|TRBV6-1|NA
TGTGCCAGCAGTGAAGGGGTACCGGGTGGGGGGCAAGAGACCCAGTACTTC
CASSEGVPGGGQETQYF
>TRBJ1-1|NA|14|TRBV2|NA
TGTGCCAGCAGTGAATTAACAGTGAACACTGAAGCTTTCTTT
CASSELTVNTEAFF
>TRBJ2-1|NA|16|TRBV10-3|TRBD2
TGTGCCATCAGAGTGGAGCGGGGGGGCTTTAGTGGTGAGCAGTTCTTC
CAIRVERGGFSGEQFF
>TRBJ1-5|once|16|TRBV10-3|NA
TGTGCCATCAGTGAGTCAGGGTTGGGAGATCATCAGCCCCAGCATTTT
CAISESGLGDHQPQHF
>TRBJ1-2|once|11|TRBV7-9|NA
TGTGCCGAGCTGGGGGGCACAGGCTACACCTTC
CAELGGTGYTF
>TRBJ1-5|NA|13|TRBV6-1|NA
TGTGCCAGCAGTGAGGTAGGGACCCAGCCCCAGCATTTT
CASSEVGTQPQHF
>TRBJ1-2|NA|19|TRBV30|NA
TGTGCCTGGAGGGGCCGCCATGGACCCCCCAGGTTTCTACCCTATGGCTACACCTTC
CAWRGRHGPPRFLPYGYTF
>TRBJ1-5|NA|16|TRBV18|TRBD1
TGTGCCAGCTCGCCGGGACAGGGCGGTAGCAATCAGCCCCAGCATTTT
CASSPGQGGSNQPQHF
>TRBJ2-5|NA|13|TRBV7-3|NA
TGTGCCAGCAGCTTCGGACTTTGGGAGACCCAGTACTTC
CASSFGLWETQYF
>TRBJ2-1|NA|13|TRBV7-7|NA
TGTGCCAGCAGCTCCTCCGTCTGGAACGAGCAGTTCTTC
CASSSSVWNEQFF
>TRBJ2-5|NA|15|TRBV11-3|NA
TGTGCCAGCAGCTTAGCCCGGGGTCAACAAGAGACCCAGTACTTC
CASSLARGQQETQYF
>TRBJ2-7|NA|13|TRBV6-5|NA
TGTGCCAGCAGCCAAACACCGTCCCACGAGCAGTACTTC
CASSQTPSHEQYF
>TRBJ1-3|NA|13|TRBV6-1|TRBD1
TGTGCCAGCAGGGGGGACAGGGGAAACACCATATATTTT
CASRGDRGNTIYF
>TRBJ1-6|NA|13|TRBV5-1|NA
TGCGCCAGCAGTCAGGCCTATAATTCACCCCTCCACTTT
CASSQAYNSPLHF
>TRBJ1-2|NA|15|TRBV18|NA
TGTGCCAGCTCACCCGACCCAGAGGTTAACTATGGCTACACCTTC
CASSPDPEVNYGYTF
>TRBJ2-1|once|16|TRBV11-2|TRBD1
TGTGCCAGCAGCTCTATGGGGACAGGGAGGGTCAATGAGCAGTTCTTC
CASSSMGTGRVNEQFF
>TRBJ2-7|NA|14|TRBV9|NA
TGTGCCAGCAGCGTAGGCAACCCCCCAGGTGACCCCTCCTTC
CASSVGNPPGDPSF
>TRBJ2-1|NA|15|TRBV6-5|TRBD2
TGTGCCAGCAGGCGAAGCGGGGGGGCATACAATGAGCAGTTCTTC
CASRRSGGAYNEQFF
>TRBJ2-2|NA|16|TRBV19|TRBD1
TGTGCCAGTAGTATAACGGGACAGGGAGTAGCCGGGGAGCTGTTTTTT
CASSITGQGVAGELFF
>TRBJ1-4|NA|15|TRBV9|NA
TGTGCCAGCAGCCTCTGGGGGGGATCTGCTGAAAAACTGTTTTTT
CASSLWGGSAEKLFF
>TRBJ2-1|NA|16|TRBV16|TRBD2
TGTGCCAGCAGCCCACAAATAGCGGGGGCATTCAATGAGCAGTTCTTC
CASSPQIAGAFNEQFF
>TRBJ1-2|NA|18|TRBV10-1|TRBD1
TGCGCCAGCAGTGAGGCACTTCCGGGACAGCAAGACCGCTATGGCTACACCTTC
CASSEALPGQQDRYGYTF
>TRBJ1-4|NA|11|TRBV2|NA
TGTGCCAGCAGCGGGGATGAAAAACTGTTTTTT
CASSGDEKLFF
>TRBJ1-1|NA|17|TRBV27|NA
TGTGCCAGCAGTTTATTCTCGGGGCGGGGGATGAACACTGAAGCTTTCTTT
CASSLFSGRGMNTEAFF
>TRBJ1-1|NA|14|TRBV11-3|NA
TGTGCCAGCAGCCACGGGGGGAGGACCACTGAAGCTTTCTTT
CASSHGGRTTEAFF
>TRBJ1-3|NA|15|TRBV15|TRBD1
TGTGCCACCAGCAGGGAACAGGGGGCCGGAAACACCATATATTTT
CATSREQGAGNTIYF
>TRBJ1-6|NA|14|TRBV25-1|NA
TGTGCCAGCAGTGAATGGCGCGAAGATTCACCCCTCCACTTT
CASSEWREDSPLHF
>TRBJ2-5|NA|17|TRBV5-6|TRBD2
TGTGCCAGCAGCTTGGTGGGGAGCGGGGGGGACGAAGAGACCCAGTACTTC
CASSLVGSGGDEETQYF
>TRBJ2-1|NA|17|TRBV6-1|TRBD2
TGTGCCAGCAGTGAAGTCTGGACTAGCGGGGGTGATAATGAGCAGTTCTTC
CASSEVWTSGGDNEQFF
>TRBJ1-3|NA|13|TRBV7-2|NA
TGTGCCAGCAGCTTAGCCGCAGGAAACACCATATATTTT
CASSLAAGNTIYF